This T cell receptor beta chain was sequenced during a study of CD8 T cells in ankylosing spondylitis. Study-wide results and limits: Among TCR beta sequences, a motif of under 10 highly homologous variants appeared characteristic of ankylosing spondylitis blood. The disease-linked clones had a CD8+ phenotype and low blood frequencies.

Comment on this clonotype: Its matching antigen is unknown.

Trimming took 8 bases from V and 1 from J, leaving 21 bases between them. CDR1 is LNHNV and CDR2 is YYDKDF in the germline V gene (reference sequence). The CDR3 spans 16 residues. Quantitative 5'-RACE was performed with molecular barcodes, and it yielded the TCR beta libraries. Via MiXCR, TCRdb re-called the 5' RACE reads, giving one row per CDR3 protein. The sample comprises about 540,000 distinct CDR3 sequences, approximately 12% of which are singletons, and about 6.8% rests with the top ten. The rearrangement uses TRBV15 and TRBJ2-7; D not resolved. The sequence was obtained from a male donor with ankylosing spondylitis. Sequencing input: blood, either unsorted or a sorted T cell fraction (not recorded which). This CDR3 is CATGQRSQANSYEQYF. CDR3 in DNA: TGTGCCACCGGGCAGCGAAGCCAGGCTAATTCCTACGAGCAGTACTTC.